This T cell receptor beta chain was profiled in a study of human T cells and chemical hapten exposure. V dropped 5 bases and J dropped 4 bases, with 10 bases sitting between them. Germline V gene lookup returns CDR1 SQVTM and CDR2 ANQGSEA. The CDR3 is 12 amino acids. A single record per CDR3 protein comes from TCRdb applying MiXCR to the RACE reads. The sample yields roughly 80,000 distinct CDR3 sequences, about 10% seen once. The time point denotes: patch test 1, 2 weeks after DPC sensitization. Treatment given: therapeutic diphenylcyclopropenone sensitization with weekly scalp DPC. This clonotype was seen many times.

This chain links TRBV29-1 with TRBJ2-3; possibly TRBD1 for D (5 bases). The sequence was obtained from a woman aged 50 to 60 with alopecia areata. Some clones in this sample may be carry-over from other donors' samples. The sequencing used whole blood, collected in connection with sensitization to the hapten diphenylcyclopropenone (DPC). The CDR3 sequence is CSVKIGADTQYF. The DNA of the CDR3 is TGCAGCGTTAAAATAGGGGCAGATACGCAGTATTTT.